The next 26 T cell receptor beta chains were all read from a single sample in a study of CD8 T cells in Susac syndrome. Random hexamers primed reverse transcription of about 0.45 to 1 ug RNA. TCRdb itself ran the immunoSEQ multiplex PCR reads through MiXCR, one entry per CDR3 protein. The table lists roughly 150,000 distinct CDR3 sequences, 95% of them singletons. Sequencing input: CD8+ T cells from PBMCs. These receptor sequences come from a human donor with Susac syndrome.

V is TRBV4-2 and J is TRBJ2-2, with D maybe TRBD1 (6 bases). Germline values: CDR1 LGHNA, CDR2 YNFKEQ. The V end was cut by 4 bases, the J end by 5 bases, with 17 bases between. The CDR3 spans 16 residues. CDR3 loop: CASSLQDSPGTGELFF. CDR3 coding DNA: TGTGCCAGCAGCCTTCAGGACAGTCCGGGGACCGGGGAGCTGTTTTTT.

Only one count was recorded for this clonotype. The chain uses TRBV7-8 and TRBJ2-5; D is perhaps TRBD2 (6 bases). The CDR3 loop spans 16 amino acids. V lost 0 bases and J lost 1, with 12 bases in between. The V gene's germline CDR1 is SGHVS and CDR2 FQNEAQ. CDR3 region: CASSLAWRGVQETQYF. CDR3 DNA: TGTGCCAGCAGCTTAGCGTGGAGGGGAGTCCAAGAGACCCAGTACTTC.

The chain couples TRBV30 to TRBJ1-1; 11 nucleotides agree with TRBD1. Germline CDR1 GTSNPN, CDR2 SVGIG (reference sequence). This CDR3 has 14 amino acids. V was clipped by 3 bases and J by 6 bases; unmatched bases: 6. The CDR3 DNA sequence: TGTGCCTGGAGCGATGGACAGGGGGCGGCTGAAGCTTTCTTT. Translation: CAWSDGQGAAEAFF.

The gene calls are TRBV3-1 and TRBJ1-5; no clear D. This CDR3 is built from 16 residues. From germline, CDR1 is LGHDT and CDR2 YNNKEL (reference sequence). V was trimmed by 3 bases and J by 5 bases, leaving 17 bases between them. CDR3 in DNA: TGTGCCAGCAGCCATGAGCCCTTTAAACCCCATCAGCCCCAGCATTTT. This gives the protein CASSHEPFKPHQPQHF.

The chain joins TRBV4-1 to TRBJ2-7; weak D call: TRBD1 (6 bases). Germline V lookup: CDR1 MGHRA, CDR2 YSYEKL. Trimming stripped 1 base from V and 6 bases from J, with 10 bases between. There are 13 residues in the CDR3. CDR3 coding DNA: TGCGCCAGCAGCCAAGGCCTGGGGGCCGAGCAGTACTTC. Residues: CASSQGLGAEQYF.

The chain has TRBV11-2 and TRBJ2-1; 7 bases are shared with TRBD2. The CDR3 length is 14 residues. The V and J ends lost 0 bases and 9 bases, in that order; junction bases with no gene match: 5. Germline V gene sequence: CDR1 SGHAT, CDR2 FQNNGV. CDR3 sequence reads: CASSLEFAGVEQFF. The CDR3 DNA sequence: TGTGCCAGCAGCTTAGAGTTTGCGGGAGTTGAGCAGTTCTTC.

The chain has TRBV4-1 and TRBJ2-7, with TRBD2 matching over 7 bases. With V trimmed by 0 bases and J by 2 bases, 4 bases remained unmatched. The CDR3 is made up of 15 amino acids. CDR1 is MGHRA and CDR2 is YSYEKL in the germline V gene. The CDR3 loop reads CASSQDSGGTYEQYF. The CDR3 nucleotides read TGCGCCAGCAGCCAAGATTCGGGGGGAACCTACGAGCAGTACTTC.

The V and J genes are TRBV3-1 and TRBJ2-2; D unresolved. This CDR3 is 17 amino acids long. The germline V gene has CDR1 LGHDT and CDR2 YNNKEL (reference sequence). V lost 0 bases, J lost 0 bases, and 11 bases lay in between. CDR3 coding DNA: TGTGCCAGCAGCCAAGACCTCCGGACGGCGAACACCGGGGAGCTGTTTTTT. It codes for CASSQDLRTANTGELFF.

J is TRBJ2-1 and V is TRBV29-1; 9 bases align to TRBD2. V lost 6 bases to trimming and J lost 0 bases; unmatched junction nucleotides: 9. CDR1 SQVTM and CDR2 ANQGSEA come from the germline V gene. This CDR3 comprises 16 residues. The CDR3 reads CSVRTLAGSSYNEQFF. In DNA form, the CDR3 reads TGCAGCGTGAGGACTCTAGCGGGAAGCTCCTACAATGAGCAGTTCTTC.

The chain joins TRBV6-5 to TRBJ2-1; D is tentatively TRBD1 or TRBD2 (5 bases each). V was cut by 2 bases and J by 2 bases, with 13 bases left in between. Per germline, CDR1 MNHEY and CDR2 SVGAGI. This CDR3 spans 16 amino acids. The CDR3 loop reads CASSYPQRGPYNEQFF. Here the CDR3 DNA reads TGTGCCAGCAGTTACCCGCAGAGGGGACCCTACAATGAGCAGTTCTTC.

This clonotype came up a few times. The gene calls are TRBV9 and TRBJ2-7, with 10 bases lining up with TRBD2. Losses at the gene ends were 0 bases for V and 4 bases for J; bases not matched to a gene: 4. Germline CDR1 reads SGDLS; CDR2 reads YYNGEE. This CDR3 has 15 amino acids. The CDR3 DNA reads TGTGCCAGCAGCGTAGGGTCTAGCGGGAGATACGAGCAGTACTTC. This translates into CASSVGSSGRYEQYF.

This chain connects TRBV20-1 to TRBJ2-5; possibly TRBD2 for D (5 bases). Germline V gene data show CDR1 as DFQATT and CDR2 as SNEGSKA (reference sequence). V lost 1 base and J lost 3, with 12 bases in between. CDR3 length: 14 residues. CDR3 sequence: CSARAEGIEETQYF. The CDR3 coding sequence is TGCAGTGCTAGAGCCGAGGGTATCGAAGAGACCCAGTACTTC.

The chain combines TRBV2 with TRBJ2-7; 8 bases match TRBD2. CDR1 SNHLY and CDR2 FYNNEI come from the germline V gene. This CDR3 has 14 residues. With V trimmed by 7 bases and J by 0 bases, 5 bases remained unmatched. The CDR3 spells CASKDSGSSYEQYF. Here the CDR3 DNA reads TGTGCCAGCAAGGACAGCGGGAGCTCCTACGAGCAGTACTTC.

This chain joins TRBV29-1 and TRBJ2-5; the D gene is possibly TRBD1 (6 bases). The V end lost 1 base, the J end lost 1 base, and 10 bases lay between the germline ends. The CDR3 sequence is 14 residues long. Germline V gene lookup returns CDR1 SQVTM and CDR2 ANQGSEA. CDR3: CSVEARTVQETQYF. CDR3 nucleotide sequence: TGCAGCGTTGAAGCACGGACAGTCCAAGAGACCCAGTACTTC.

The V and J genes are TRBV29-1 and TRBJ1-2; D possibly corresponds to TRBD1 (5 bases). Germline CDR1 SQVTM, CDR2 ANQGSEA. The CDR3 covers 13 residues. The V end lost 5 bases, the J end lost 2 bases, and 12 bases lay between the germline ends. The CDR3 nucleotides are TGCAGCGTTCCTCTCGACAGCAACTATGGCTACACCTTC. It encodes CSVPLDSNYGYTF.

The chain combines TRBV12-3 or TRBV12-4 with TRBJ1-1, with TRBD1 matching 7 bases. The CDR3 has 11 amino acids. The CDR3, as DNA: TGTGCTACGGGACAGCCAACTGAAGCTTTCTTT. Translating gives CATGQPTEAFF.

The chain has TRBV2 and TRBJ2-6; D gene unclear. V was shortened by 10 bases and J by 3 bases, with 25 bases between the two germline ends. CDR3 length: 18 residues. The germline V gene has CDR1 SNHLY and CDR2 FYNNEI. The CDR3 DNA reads TGTGCCACCCTACTGATGATTAAGGGAAATGGTGGGGCCAACGTCCTGACTTTC. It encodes CATLLMIKGNGGANVLTF.

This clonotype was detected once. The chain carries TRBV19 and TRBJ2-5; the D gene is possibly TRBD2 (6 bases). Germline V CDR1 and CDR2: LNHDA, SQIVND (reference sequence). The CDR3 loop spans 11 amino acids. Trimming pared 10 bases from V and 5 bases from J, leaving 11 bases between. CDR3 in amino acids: CATNREETQYF. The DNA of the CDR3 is TGTGCCACCAACCGGGAGGAGACCCAGTACTTC.

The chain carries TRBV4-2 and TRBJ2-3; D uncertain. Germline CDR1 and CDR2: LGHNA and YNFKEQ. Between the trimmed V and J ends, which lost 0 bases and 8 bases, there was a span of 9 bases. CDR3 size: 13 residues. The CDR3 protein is CASSQDRPGTQYF. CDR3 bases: TGTGCCAGCAGCCAAGATCGTCCGGGTACGCAGTATTTT.

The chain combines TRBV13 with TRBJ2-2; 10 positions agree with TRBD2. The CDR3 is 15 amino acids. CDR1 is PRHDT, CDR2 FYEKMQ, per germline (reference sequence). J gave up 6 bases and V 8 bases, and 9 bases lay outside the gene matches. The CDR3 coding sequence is TGTGCCAGCGATCAAGCTAGCGGGAGAGCCGGGGAGCTGTTTTTT. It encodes CASDQASGRAGELFF.

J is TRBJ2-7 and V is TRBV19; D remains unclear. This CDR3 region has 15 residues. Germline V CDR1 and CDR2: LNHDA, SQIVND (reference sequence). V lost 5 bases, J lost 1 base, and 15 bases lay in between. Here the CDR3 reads CASSASDVGSYEQYF. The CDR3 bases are TGTGCCAGTAGTGCCTCGGACGTCGGATCCTACGAGCAGTACTTC.

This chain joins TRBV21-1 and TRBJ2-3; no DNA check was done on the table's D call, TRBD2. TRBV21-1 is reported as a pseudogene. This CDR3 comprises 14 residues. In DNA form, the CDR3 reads TGTGCCAGCAAAGGACTAAGGGAGACAGATACGCAGTATTTT. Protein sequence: CASKGLRETDTQYF.

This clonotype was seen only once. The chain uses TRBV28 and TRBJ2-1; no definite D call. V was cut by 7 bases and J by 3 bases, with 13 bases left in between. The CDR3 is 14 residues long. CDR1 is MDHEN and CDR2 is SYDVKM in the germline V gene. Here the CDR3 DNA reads TGTGCCAGCAACAAAAGATTTCGCTACAATGAGCAGTTCTTC. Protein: CASNKRFRYNEQFF.

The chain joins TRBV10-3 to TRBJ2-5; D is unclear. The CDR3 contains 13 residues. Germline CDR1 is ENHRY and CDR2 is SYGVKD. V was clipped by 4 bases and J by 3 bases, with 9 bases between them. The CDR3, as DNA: TGTGCCATCAGTGCCCGGGCGGAAGAGACCCAGTACTTC. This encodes CAISARAEETQYF.

CDR3 protein: CASSQADRDPFYGYTF. The CDR3 bases are TGCGCCAGCAGCCAAGCAGACAGGGATCCCTTCTATGGCTACACCTTC. This chain uses TRBV4-1 with TRBJ1-2; 7 bases map to TRBD1. Germline CDR1 reads MGHRA; CDR2 reads YSYEKL. The J segment lost 4 bases and the V segment lost 1 base, leaving 9 bases of the junction unmatched. The CDR3 covers 16 residues.

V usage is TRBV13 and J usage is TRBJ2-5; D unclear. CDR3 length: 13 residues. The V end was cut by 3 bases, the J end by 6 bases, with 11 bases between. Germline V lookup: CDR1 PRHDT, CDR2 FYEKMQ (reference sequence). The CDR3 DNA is TGTGCCAGCAGCTTTGGCATCGGGCAGACCCAGTACTTC. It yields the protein CASSFGIGQTQYF.